This TCR beta chain was sequenced in a study of persistence of HIV-infected CD4 T cells. Sequencing used immunoSEQ version 4 in survey mode. Sequenced by immunoSEQ multiplex PCR; TCRdb stores in-frame clones only, minus some. This repertoire shows around 39,000 clones, 82% found once; its top ten account for approximately 1%. The stimulus was an HIV-1 Gag 15-mer peptide pool, about 1.1 ug/peptide/mL. CD40L-negative CD69-negative CD45RO-high memory CD4+ T cells were sorted as populations depleted of antigen-responding cells. The V end was cut by 3 bases, the J end by 5 bases, with 16 bases between. Germline V gives CDR1 MNHNS, CDR2 SASEGT. The CDR3 loop spans 15 amino acids. With respect to this clone: Its antigen is unidentified.

This TCR came from an adult with HIV. The donor label of this sample is uncertain. V usage is TRBV6-1 and J usage is TRBJ1-2; D is undetermined. Specimen: cultured CD4+ T cells from PBMCs, collected from a patient who received antiretroviral therapy. DNA for the CDR3: TGTGCCAGCAGTGACAGCCTCCAGGCGCCTTATGGCTACACCTTC. Protein sequence: CASSDSLQAPYGYTF.